This passage covers 8 T cell receptor beta chains from one sample sequenced in a study of cytomegalovirus exposure and HLA in healthy donors. Researchers ran the PCR with 60 Vbeta and 13 Jbeta primers. Generated by immunoSEQ multiplex PCR, the TCRdb table keeps only in-frame clones and is missing some. The sample records 160,000 or so clones, more than 60% being singletons. The sequenced sample was PBMCs. The source of these receptors is a man in his forties or fifties in good health and CMV-seronegative.

This clone has a single count. V usage is TRBV6-1 and J usage is TRBJ1-2; the D is unclear. The CDR3 loop spans 13 amino acids. From germline, CDR1 is MNHNS and CDR2 SASEGT. Trimming took off 5 bases at V and 3 bases at J, with 10 bases between the two ends. CDR3 DNA: TGTGCCAGCAGTCCACTAGGCCACTATGGCTACACCTTC. Encoded protein: CASSPLGHYGYTF.

This chain joins TRBV12-5 and TRBJ2-7, with 11 bases matching TRBD1. Losses at the gene ends were 5 bases for V and 7 bases for J; bases not matched to a gene: 7. Germline V gene data show CDR1 as LGHNT and CDR2 as FRNRAP. The length of the CDR3 is 14 residues. For the CDR3, the DNA is TGTGCTAGTGGTCGGGACAGGGGGGTGGGGGAGCAGTACTTC. Its translation: CASGRDRGVGEQYF. The full variable domain, rest sourced from reference TRBV12-5 and TRBJ2-7, is DARVTQTPRHKVTEMGQEVTMRCQPILGHNTVFWYRQTMMQGLELLAYFRNRAPLDDSGMPKDRFSAEMPDATLATLKIQPSEPRDSAVYFCASGRDRGVGEQYFGPGTRLTVT.

The V gene is TRBV2, the J gene TRBJ2-3, with 8 bases identical to TRBD2. CDR3 size: 16 residues. Germline CDR1 and CDR2: SNHLY and FYNNEI. Germline trimming cut 7 bases from V and 0 bases from J; bases unmatched to any gene: 9. CDR3 coding DNA: TGTGCCAGCACCGATAGCGGGGATCTCAGCACAGATACGCAGTATTTT. Translating gives CASTDSGDLSTDTQYF.

V is TRBV7-8 and J is TRBJ2-6, with a possible D match to TRBD2 (6 bases). The V and J ends lost 7 bases and 3 bases respectively, with 16 bases between them. CDR3 length: 16 residues. CDR1 is SGHVS, CDR2 FQNEAQ, per germline. The CDR3 protein is CASTRDGGFGANVLTF. The CDR3 coding sequence is TGTGCCAGCACCCGGGACGGGGGATTTGGGGCCAACGTCCTGACTTTC.

This clone appeared once. The chain links TRBV7-3 to TRBJ2-2; the D is unclear. Trimming took 4 bases from V and 3 from J, leaving 3 bases between them. Germline V gene sequence: CDR1 SGHTA, CDR2 FQGTGA. This CDR3 spans 12 amino acids. The CDR3 DNA sequence: TGTGCCAGCAGCTCTTACACCGGGGAGCTGTTTTTT. Translating gives CASSSYTGELFF.

As to this clone: In the same sample, other DNA sequences code for this CDR3. V gene TRBV27 combines with J gene TRBJ1-1; the D gene is possibly TRBD1 (5 bases). Trimming shortened V by 4 bases and J by 4 bases, and 19 bases separated the two germline ends. Per germline, CDR1 MNHEY and CDR2 SMNVEV (reference sequence). The CDR3 is 16 residues long. The CDR3 loop is CASSSWTGERTTEAFF. CDR3 nucleotide sequence: TGTGCCAGCAGTTCCTGGACGGGGGAAAGGACCACTGAAGCTTTCTTT.

The genes are TRBV5-5 and TRBJ2-1; tentatively, D is TRBD2 (6 bases). CDR3 length equals 15 residues. Germline values: CDR1 SGHKS, CDR2 YYEKEE (reference sequence). The V end lost 3 bases, the J end lost 0 bases, and 10 bases lay between the germline ends. In DNA form, the CDR3 reads TGTGCCAGCAGCTCTCGGGGGAGCTCCTACAATGAGCAGTTCTTC. It is translated as CASSSRGSSYNEQFF.

The chain uses TRBV7-3 and TRBJ2-6, with D possibly TRBD2 on 7 matching bases. CDR1 SGHTA and CDR2 FQGTGA come from the germline V gene. The V end was cut by 1 base, the J end by 4 bases, with 11 bases between. The CDR3 extends over 16 amino acids. The DNA for the CDR3 is TGTGCCAGCAGCTTAAAGGGGGGGACAGGGGCCAACGTCCTGACTTTC. Its protein product is CASSLKGGTGANVLTF.